These T cell receptor beta chains were read from a single sample in a study of T cell changes during pregnancy in multiple sclerosis. Assay: immunoSEQ multiplex PCR; the TCRdb copy retains only in-frame clones and omits some. The sample has tens of thousands of clones, around 93% seen once. The sample in question was CD4+ T cells from peripheral blood mononuclear cells, obtained before pregnancy. These receptors all stem from a female donor with multiple sclerosis, enrolled in a pregnancy study. Each CDR3 is given with its conserved first and last residue. Fields, in order: V gene, D gene, clone size, J gene, CDR3 DNA, CDR3 protein. A D gene is named only where the DNA matches it firmly. Where a row states a size, it is once, few, many or the class of an expanded clone; other rows omit it.

V: TRBV7-2; D: NA; size: NA; J: TRBJ1-4; DNA: TGTGCCAGCAGCTTAGGAGCGGGGGGGCATGAAAAACTGTTTTTT; CDR3: CASSLGAGGHEKLFF
V: TRBV11-2; D: TRBD2; size: NA; J: TRBJ2-3; DNA: TGTGCCAGCAGCTTAAGGCGAGCGGGGGGCACAGATACGCAGTATTTT; CDR3: CASSLRRAGGTDTQYF
V: TRBV30; D: NA; size: NA; J: TRBJ2-4; DNA: TGTGCCTGGAGAGGGACACGAGTTTTAGCCAAAAACATTCAGTACTTC; CDR3: CAWRGTRVLAKNIQYF
V: TRBV7-8; D: TRBD1; size: NA; J: TRBJ2-5; DNA: TGTGCCAGCAGCCGGAGGACAGGACAAGAGACCCAGTACTTC; CDR3: CASSRRTGQETQYF
V: TRBV5-6; D: TRBD2; size: NA; J: TRBJ2-7; DNA: TGTGCCAGCAGCTTGGGGGGGGGCTTC; CDR3: CASSLGGGF
V: TRBV4-3; D: NA; size: NA; J: TRBJ2-5; DNA: TGCGCCAGCAGCCAAGTGGGTGTGGCTAGGGGGGGCCAGGACCAAGAGACCCAGTACTTC; CDR3: CASSQVGVARGGQDQETQYF
V: TRBV15; D: TRBD1; size: NA; J: TRBJ1-1; DNA: TGTGCCACCAGCAGGGGAGGACAGGGGGCGCGTTACACTGAAGCTTTCTTT; CDR3: CATSRGGQGARYTEAFF
V: TRBV4-3; D: TRBD1; size: NA; J: TRBJ1-2; DNA: TGCGCCAGCAACACAAGATCCGGGACAGGGCACTATGGCTACACCTTC; CDR3: CASNTRSGTGHYGYTF
V: TRBV30; D: TRBD1; size: NA; J: TRBJ2-7; DNA: TGTGCCTCCACGCCGGACAGGGGGTACGAGCAGTACTTC; CDR3: CASTPDRGYEQYF
V: TRBV2; D: NA; size: NA; J: TRBJ1-1; DNA: TGTGCCAGCAAGTCACTTGGGGGGACTGAAGCTTTCTTT; CDR3: CASKSLGGTEAFF
V: TRBV5-5; D: NA; size: NA; J: TRBJ2-7; DNA: TGTGCCAGCAGCTCGCAGGGCTTGGGCTCCTACGAGCAGTACTTC; CDR3: CASSSQGLGSYEQYF
V: TRBV29-1; D: TRBD2; size: NA; J: TRBJ2-7; DNA: TGCAGCGTTGCGGGGGGGCCCTCCTACGAGCAGTACTTC; CDR3: CSVAGGPSYEQYF
V: TRBV5-5; D: TRBD1; size: NA; J: TRBJ1-2; DNA: TGTGCCAGCAGCTTGGTGGACAGGGCTTGGGGCTACACCTTC; CDR3: CASSLVDRAWGYTF
V: TRBV18; D: TRBD1; size: NA; J: TRBJ1-5; DNA: TGTGCCAGCTCACCTGGGACAGGGGGACTGCAGCCCCAGCATTTT; CDR3: CASSPGTGGLQPQHF
V: TRBV11-1; D: TRBD2; size: NA; J: TRBJ2-1; DNA: TGTGCCAGCAGCTTAGTACTAGCGGGGGCTGAGCAGTTCTTC; CDR3: CASSLVLAGAEQFF
V: TRBV9; D: NA; size: NA; J: TRBJ2-2; DNA: TGTGCCAGCAGCGTGGAGGGGTTGCGCACCGGGGAGCTGTTTTTT; CDR3: CASSVEGLRTGELFF
V: TRBV27; D: NA; size: NA; J: TRBJ1-3; DNA: TGTGCCAGCAGTTTATCCGCGACTCGGAACACCATATATTTT; CDR3: CASSLSATRNTIYF
V: TRBV6-5; D: NA; size: NA; J: TRBJ2-1; DNA: TGTGCCAGCAGTTACGGGGGCACTCCCTACAATGAGCAGTTCTTC; CDR3: CASSYGGTPYNEQFF
V: TRBV6-6; D: TRBD2; size: NA; J: TRBJ2-5; DNA: TGTGCCAGCAGTTACGGTAGCGGGGGACAAGAGACCCAGTACTTC; CDR3: CASSYGSGGQETQYF
V: TRBV5-6; D: NA; size: NA; J: TRBJ1-5; DNA: TGTGCCAGCAGCTTGGTAGGGGGTTTTCAGCCCCAGCATTTT; CDR3: CASSLVGGFQPQHF
V: TRBV28; D: NA; size: NA; J: TRBJ1-4; DNA: TGTGCCAGCAGTTTATCCGGGGGAGAGGAAAAACTGTTTTTT; CDR3: CASSLSGGEEKLFF
V: TRBV7-9; D: TRBD1; size: NA; J: TRBJ2-1; DNA: TGTGCCAGCAGCTTTCGGACAGGGATTTATAATGAGCAGTTCTTC; CDR3: CASSFRTGIYNEQFF
V: TRBV5-4; D: TRBD1; size: NA; J: TRBJ1-2; DNA: TGTGCCAGCAGAACGGGACAGACCTATGGCTACACCTTC; CDR3: CASRTGQTYGYTF
V: TRBV5-6; D: TRBD1; size: NA; J: TRBJ1-2; DNA: TGTGCCAGCAGCACGGACAGGGGGATTTATGGCTACACCTTC; CDR3: CASSTDRGIYGYTF
V: TRBV11-3; D: NA; size: NA; J: TRBJ2-2; DNA: TGTGCCAGCAGCTCGCGAGCTGACACCGGGGAGCTGTTTTTT; CDR3: CASSSRADTGELFF
V: TRBV19; D: NA; size: few; J: TRBJ2-5; DNA: TGTGCCAGTAGTATAGCGGGGGTAGAGACCCAGTACTTC; CDR3: CASSIAGVETQYF
V: TRBV5-4; D: TRBD2; size: NA; J: TRBJ2-3; DNA: TGTGCCAGCGGACGTGGGACTAGCGATGGGGATACGCAGTATTTT; CDR3: CASGRGTSDGDTQYF
V: TRBV10-3; D: TRBD1; size: NA; J: TRBJ1-4; DNA: TGTGCCATCGGGACAGGCGGTAATGAAAAACTGTTTTTT; CDR3: CAIGTGGNEKLFF
V: TRBV29-1; D: NA; size: NA; J: TRBJ1-2; DNA: TGCAGCGTACAAGTTAACTATGGCTACACCTTC; CDR3: CSVQVNYGYTF
V: TRBV27; D: TRBD2; size: NA; J: TRBJ2-3; DNA: TGTGCCAGCCGTCTAGCGGGGCTCACAGATACGCAGTATTTT; CDR3: CASRLAGLTDTQYF
V: TRBV5-1; D: NA; size: NA; J: TRBJ2-3; DNA: TGCGCCAGCAGAAGAGGGGGGGCGAGTAACACAGATACGCAGTATTTT; CDR3: CASRRGGASNTDTQYF
V: TRBV12-5; D: TRBD1; size: once; J: TRBJ2-7; DNA: TGTGCTAGTGGTTTGGTTGTCAGGGGGACCTACGAGCAGTACTTC; CDR3: CASGLVVRGTYEQYF
V: TRBV9; D: NA; size: NA; J: TRBJ2-6; DNA: TGTGCCAGCAGCGTGACAGGAACTCCGTCCTCTGGGGCCAACGTCCTGACTTTC; CDR3: CASSVTGTPSSGANVLTF
V: TRBV5-4; D: TRBD1; size: few; J: TRBJ2-7; DNA: TGTGCCAGCAGCACAAAGACAGGGCGCTCCTACGAGCAGTACTTC; CDR3: CASSTKTGRSYEQYF
V: TRBV7-2; D: NA; size: NA; J: TRBJ2-5; DNA: TGTGCCAGCAGCTTAGCGCGTATGTTGACTGGACGGCTAGCAGAGACCCAGTACTTC; CDR3: CASSLARMLTGRLAETQYF
V: TRBV5-8; D: TRBD1; size: NA; J: TRBJ1-2; DNA: TGTGCCAGCATCCTGAACAGGGGGAGGGTAGATGGCTACACCTTC; CDR3: CASILNRGRVDGYTF
V: TRBV12-5; D: TRBD2; size: once; J: TRBJ2-1; DNA: TGTGCTAGTGGCTGGGGGACTAGCGGGTCCAATGAGCAGTTCTTC; CDR3: CASGWGTSGSNEQFF
V: TRBV28; D: NA; size: few; J: TRBJ1-2; DNA: TGTGCCAGCAGTTTTTTGAGGAGCGGCTACACCTTC; CDR3: CASSFLRSGYTF
V: TRBV14; D: NA; size: NA; J: TRBJ1-1; DNA: TGTGCCAGCAGCCAAGTCACGGGAAGGGCTTTCTTT; CDR3: CASSQVTGRAFF
V: TRBV7-2; D: NA; size: NA; J: TRBJ2-3; DNA: TGTGCCAGCAGCTTAGTTATCCAGGGGAATACGCAGTATTTT; CDR3: CASSLVIQGNTQYF
V: TRBV7-8; D: TRBD2; size: once; J: TRBJ2-5; DNA: TGTGCCAGCAGCGCGCCCACCGGGACTAGCGGGGGGTTTGAGACCCAGTACTTC; CDR3: CASSAPTGTSGGFETQYF
V: TRBV4-1; D: NA; size: NA; J: TRBJ1-2; DNA: TGCGCCAGCAGCCAAGAGGAGAGAAACTATGGCTACACCTTC; CDR3: CASSQEERNYGYTF
V: TRBV7-2; D: TRBD1; size: NA; J: TRBJ2-7; DNA: TGTGCCAGCAGCTCGCGGACAGGGGCCCCCTACGAGCAGTACTTC; CDR3: CASSSRTGAPYEQYF
V: TRBV9; D: TRBD2; size: NA; J: TRBJ2-1; DNA: TGTGCCAGCAGCGTCACTAGCGGGGGTACGGAGCTAGTCTTC; CDR3: CASSVTSGGTELVF
V: TRBV7-2; D: NA; size: NA; J: TRBJ1-2; DNA: TGTGCCAGCAGCTTAAGGGGGGGGGCGCGATATGGCTACACCTTC; CDR3: CASSLRGGARYGYTF
V: TRBV5-1; D: NA; size: NA; J: TRBJ1-4; DNA: TGCGCCAGCTCCGGCCATGATTGGGGAGCTAATGAAAAACTGTTTTTT; CDR3: CASSGHDWGANEKLFF
V: TRBV7-2; D: TRBD1; size: NA; J: TRBJ1-2; DNA: TGTGCCAGCAGCCCCGGACAGGTCGGGGACCTAGGTCGTACCTTC; CDR3: CASSPGQVGDLGRTF
V: TRBV13; D: TRBD2; size: NA; J: TRBJ2-3; DNA: TGTGCCAGCAGCACTCTACTAGCGGGGGCAGGAGATACGCAGTATTTT; CDR3: CASSTLLAGAGDTQYF
V: TRBV10-3; D: TRBD2; size: NA; J: TRBJ2-2; DNA: TGTGCCGCGGGACTAGCGGGGGGGCCCGCCGGGGAGCTGTTTTTT; CDR3: CAAGLAGGPAGELFF
V: TRBV7-6; D: NA; size: NA; J: TRBJ2-3; DNA: TGTGCCAGCAGCTTAGGGGCGGGGGCTAGCACAGATACGCAGTATTTT; CDR3: CASSLGAGASTDTQYF
V: TRBV5-4; D: TRBD2; size: once; J: TRBJ2-7; DNA: TGTGCCAGCAGCTTGGGCGGGACTAGCTCCTACGAGCAGTACTTC; CDR3: CASSLGGTSSYEQYF